This entry lists 2 T cell receptor beta chains sequenced from one sample in a study of naive and memory T cell subsets. The beta constant-region primer was an equimolar mix of two oligonucleotides covering TRBC1 and TRBC2. Nested alpha and beta constant-region primers with the SP2 primer drove four PCR rounds on ligated cDNA. TCRdb passed the UMI-ligation and nested PCR reads through MiXCR, listing each CDR3 protein once. In the table there are tens of thousands of distinct CDR3 sequences, approximately 10% of which are singletons. Material: naive CD8+ T cells from blood. Receptors were obtained from a human donor in good health.

V and J are TRBV6-5 and TRBJ2-7; 7 positions agree with TRBD2. V was pared by 2 bases and J by 5 bases, with 6 bases of the junction left unmatched. CDR3 length equals 14 residues. Germline V gene sequence: CDR1 MNHEY, CDR2 SVGAGI. The CDR3 protein is CASSYGAGDNEQYF. CDR3 nucleotides: TGTGCCAGCAGTTACGGGGCGGGAGACAACGAGCAGTACTTC.

This clonotype has only a few counts. The V gene is TRBV6-1, the J gene TRBJ1-5; D is ambiguous. This CDR3 contains 16 residues. Germline values: CDR1 MNHNS, CDR2 SASEGT. V was cut by 2 bases and J by 5 bases, with 16 bases left in between. The CDR3 here is CASSELKGWRDQPQHF. The CDR3, as DNA: TGTGCCAGCAGTGAACTTAAAGGGTGGCGCGATCAGCCCCAGCATTTT.